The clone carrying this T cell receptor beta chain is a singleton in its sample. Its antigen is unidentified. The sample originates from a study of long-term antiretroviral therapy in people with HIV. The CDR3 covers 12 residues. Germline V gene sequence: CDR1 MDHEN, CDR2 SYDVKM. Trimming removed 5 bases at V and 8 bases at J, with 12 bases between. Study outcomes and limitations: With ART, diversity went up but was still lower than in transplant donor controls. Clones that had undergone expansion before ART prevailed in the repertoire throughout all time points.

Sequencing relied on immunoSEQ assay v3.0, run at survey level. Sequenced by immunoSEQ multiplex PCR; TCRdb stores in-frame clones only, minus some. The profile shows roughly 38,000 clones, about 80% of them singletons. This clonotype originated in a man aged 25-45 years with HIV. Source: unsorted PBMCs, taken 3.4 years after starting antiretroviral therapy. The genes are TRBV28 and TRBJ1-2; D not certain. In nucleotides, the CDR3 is TGTGCCAGCAGTCAGGTTTCCCGGGGCTACACCTTC. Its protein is CASSQVSRGYTF.